The 22 T cell receptor beta chains below all came from one sample that was sequenced in a study of T cell repertoires in cytomegalovirus infection. Using its own MiXCR run on the reads, TCRdb lists one record per CDR3 protein. Of about 130,000 distinct CDR3 sequences in the sample, almost 9% were seen once. Sequenced input: PBMCs. These receptors were taken from a human donor in good health (CMV status not recorded). Some clones in this sample may be carry-over from other donors' samples.

This clonotype appeared many times. The chain combines TRBV12-3 or TRBV12-4 with TRBJ1-5, with D possibly matching TRBD1 (6 bases). The V and J ends lost 3 bases and 0 bases respectively, with 12 bases between them. This CDR3 contains 16 residues. CDR3 sequence reads: CASSFDGTNSNQPQHF. CDR3 nucleotides: TGTGCCAGCAGTTTCGACGGGACAAATAGCAATCAGCCCCAGCATTTT.

Many counts were recorded for this clonotype. V and J are TRBV2 and TRBJ2-2; possible D gene TRBD1, 6 bases. CDR1 is SNHLY and CDR2 is FYNNEI in the germline V gene. V shed 3 bases and J shed 7 bases, with 12 bases lying between them. The CDR3 is made up of 14 amino acids. CDR3 bases: TGTGCCAGCAGTGATGGACAGATCCACGGGGAGCTGTTTTTT. Translated, it gives CASSDGQIHGELFF.

The table lists this clonotype with many counts. This chain connects TRBV2 to TRBJ1-6, with 7 bases matching TRBD1. Trimming cost V 11 bases and J 0 bases; bases outside gene matches: 7. Germline CDR1 reads SNHLY; CDR2 reads FYNNEI. This CDR3 comprises 15 residues. CDR3 nucleotides: TGTGCCTTGCAGGGACAGAGCTCCTATAATTCACCCCTCCACTTT. This encodes CALQGQSSYNSPLHF.

This clonotype was seen repeatedly, ten times or more. The genes are TRBV7-9 and TRBJ2-2; maybe TRBD2 (6 bases). The germline V and J ends were trimmed by 8 bases and 1 base, with 17 bases remaining between them. Per the germline V gene, CDR1 is SEHNR and CDR2 is FQNEAQ (reference sequence). This CDR3 is built from 16 residues. CDR3 bases: TGTGCCAGCGCCGGCCAAAGCGGGCGGAACACCGGGGAGCTGTTTTTT. The encoded protein is CASAGQSGRNTGELFF.

This clonotype was counted only a few times. This chain uses TRBV29-1 with TRBJ1-1; D is possibly TRBD1 (5 bases). Per germline, CDR1 SQVTM and CDR2 ANQGSEA. V was trimmed by 5 bases and J by 0 bases, leaving 13 bases between them. This CDR3 is 14 amino acids long. The CDR3 DNA reads as TGCAGCGTTAGAAAGACAGCCATGAACACTGAAGCTTTCTTT. Its protein is CSVRKTAMNTEAFF.

This clonotype has ten or more counts. This chain joins TRBV7-9 and TRBJ1-6, with 10 bases identical to TRBD1. V was pared by 4 bases and J by 6 bases, with 3 bases of the junction left unmatched. Per the germline V gene, CDR1 is SEHNR and CDR2 is FQNEAQ (reference sequence). CDR3 size: 15 residues. DNA for the CDR3: TGTGCCAGCAGCTCCTGGACAGGGGGTAATTCACCCCTCCACTTT. Translated, it gives CASSSWTGGNSPLHF.

J is TRBJ2-7 and V is TRBV29-1, with no clear D. Germline V CDR1 and CDR2: SQVTM, ANQGSEA. The CDR3 totals 12 residues. The V end lost 4 bases, the J end lost 6 bases, and 13 bases lay between the germline ends. CDR3 region: CSVGGRFTEQYF. CDR3 DNA: TGCAGCGTTGGGGGTAGGTTCACCGAGCAGTACTTC.

The chain joins TRBV29-1 to TRBJ1-4, with D hard to call. CDR3 size: 15 residues. The germline V gene has CDR1 SQVTM and CDR2 ANQGSEA. Trimming removed 3 bases from V and 4 bases from J, with 15 bases in between. DNA for the CDR3: TGCAGCGTTGATGATTTGGGGTCTGATAATGAAAAACTGTTTTTT. Protein sequence: CSVDDLGSDNEKLFF.

This clonotype has at least ten counts. The J gene is TRBJ1-5, the V gene TRBV7-9; D gene unclear. Trimming removed 0 bases at V and 5 bases at J, with 11 bases between. CDR3 size: 15 residues. The V gene's germline CDR1 is SEHNR and CDR2 FQNEAQ (reference sequence). This chain's CDR3 is CASSLAPALDQPQHF. The CDR3 nucleotides read TGTGCCAGCAGCTTAGCTCCAGCCCTTGATCAGCCCCAGCATTTT.

This clonotype was counted at least ten times. The J gene is TRBJ1-5, the V gene TRBV12-3 or TRBV12-4; 10 positions agree with TRBD1. The trim removed 5 bases at V and 5 bases at J, leaving 3 bases unmatched. The length of the CDR3 is 14 residues. The CDR3 region is CASSPGQGYQPQHF. CDR3 bases: TGTGCCAGCAGTCCGGGACAGGGGTATCAGCCCCAGCATTTT.

This clonotype was recorded many times. The V gene is TRBV7-8, the J gene TRBJ2-5, with D perhaps TRBD1 or TRBD2 (5 bases each). This CDR3 spans 12 amino acids. Germline V CDR1 and CDR2: SGHVS, FQNEAQ. With 6 bases removed from V and 7 bases from J, the gap between germline ends came to 12 bases. CDR3 in amino acids: CASSVPRGTQYF. The CDR3 region has the DNA TGTGCCAGCAGTGTTCCGAGGGGGACCCAGTACTTC.

This clonotype came up many times. J is TRBJ1-2 and V is TRBV6-5; D is unclear. CDR1 is MNHEY, CDR2 SVGAGI, per germline. This CDR3 comprises 14 residues. Between the trimmed V and J ends, which lost 2 bases and 9 bases, there was a span of 16 bases. CDR3 DNA: TGTGCCAGCAGTTACGCGACGGACGGAACCAGCTACACCTTC. Amino acid sequence: CASSYATDGTSYTF.

There are a few counts of this clonotype. This chain links TRBV28 with TRBJ1-2; maybe TRBD1 (6 bases). V was clipped by 7 bases and J by 7 bases, with 16 bases between them. The CDR3 is 13 amino acids. Looked up from germline, CDR1 is MDHEN and CDR2 is SYDVKM. The CDR3 DNA is TGTGCCAGCACCCTTTTGGGGGCTAGTGGCTACACCTTC. Its protein is CASTLLGASGYTF.

In regard to this clonotype: A much larger clone lies one base from this, so it may be a read error. This chain uses TRBV10-2 with TRBJ1-1; TRBD1 agrees at 8 bases. This CDR3 region has 14 residues. CDR1 is WSHSY, CDR2 SAAADI, per germline. Losses at the gene ends were 7 bases for V and 1 base for J; bases not matched to a gene: 5. CDR3 in DNA: TGCGCCAGCAACTCGGACAGGGAGAACACTGAAGCTTTCTTT. Protein: CASNSDRENTEAFF.

This clonotype was recorded at least ten times. The chain uses TRBV7-2 and TRBJ2-1; D remains unclear. V lost 1 base, J lost 0 bases, and 13 bases lay in between. Germline V CDR1 and CDR2: SGHTA, FQGNSA. The CDR3 has 17 amino acids. CDR3 bases: TGTGCCAGCAGCTTAGTACCAGGCATGAGCTCCTACAATGAGCAGTTCTTC. This sequence encodes CASSLVPGMSSYNEQFF.

This clonotype was counted ten times or more. This rearrangement joins TRBV19 to TRBJ1-5, with unresolved D. Per germline, CDR1 LNHDA and CDR2 SQIVND (reference sequence). V lost 7 bases to trimming and J lost 5 bases, with 21 bases between them. CDR3 length: 16 amino acids. The DNA of the CDR3 is TGTGCCAGTACCTCCGGGAGGCGGAGCGAGTATCAGCCCCAGCATTTT. The encoded protein is CASTSGRRSEYQPQHF. Full variable domain (missing parts from reference TRBV19 and TRBJ1-5): DGGITQSPKYLFRKEGQNVTLSCEQNLNHDAMYWYRQDPGQGLRLIYYSQIVNDFQKGDIAEGYSVSREKKESFPLTVTSAQKNPTAFYLCASTSGRRSEYQPQHFGDGTRLSIL.

The DNA for the CDR3 is TGCGCCAGCAGCTTGGGGGTAGGGAAGGGCACTGAAGCTTTCTTT. Protein product: CASSLGVGKGTEAFF. The genes are TRBV5-1 and TRBJ1-1; no clear D gene. V shed 0 bases and J shed 4 bases, with 13 bases lying between them. Germline loops: CDR1 SGHRS, CDR2 YFSETQ. The CDR3 has 15 residues.

The chain has TRBV5-1 and TRBJ2-7, with D perhaps matching TRBD1 (6 bases). The CDR3 spans 15 residues. Germline V CDR1 and CDR2: SGHRS, YFSETQ. The V end lost 0 bases, the J end lost 5 bases, and 15 bases lay between the germline ends. The CDR3 DNA reads as TGCGCCAGCAGCTTGGAGGGGGTGATATGGGACGAGCAGTACTTC. Translating it yields CASSLEGVIWDEQYF.

This clonotype was counted many times. The CDR3 region is CASKAQGDEQFF. CDR3 DNA sequence: TGTGCCAGCAAGGCTCAGGGGGATGAGCAGTTCTTC. The chain couples TRBV2 to TRBJ2-1; 7 nucleotides line up with TRBD1. CDR1 is SNHLY, CDR2 FYNNEI, per germline. The length of the CDR3 is 12 residues. V was clipped by 7 bases and J by 8 bases; unmatched bases: 5.

V is TRBV29-1 and J is TRBJ1-3; no firm D call. The V and J ends lost 6 bases and 0 bases respectively, with 6 bases between them. The germline CDR1 and CDR2 sequences are SQVTM and ANQGSEA. CDR3 length: 12 amino acids. The CDR3, as DNA: TGCAGCGTGGGTCCCTCTGGAAACACCATATATTTT. It translates to CSVGPSGNTIYF.

On this clonotype: This sequence may be a read error, since a much larger clone differs from it by one base. The rearrangement uses TRBV10-3 and TRBJ1-1; D gene uncertain. The CDR3 covers 16 residues. Between the trimmed V and J ends, which lost 2 bases and 4 bases, there was a span of 17 bases. Per the germline V gene, CDR1 is ENHRY and CDR2 is SYGVKD. CDR3 residues: CAISESRRLGGTEAFF. For the CDR3, the DNA is TGTGCCATCAGTGAGAGCAGGCGCCTTGGAGGCACTGAAGCTTTCTTT.

This clonotype has just one count. This sequence joins TRBV10-3 and TRBJ2-4; the D call may be TRBD1 or TRBD2 (5 bases each). The CDR3 contains 15 residues. CDR1 and CDR2 from the germline V gene are ENHRY and SYGVKD. Between the trimmed V and J ends, which lost 8 bases and 6 bases, there was a span of 20 bases. CDR3 sequence (DNA): TGTGCCATCGGGGGAGACGGGACGTCCTTAAACATTCAGTACTTC. It encodes CAIGGDGTSLNIQYF.